This TCR beta chain comes out of a study of T-cell memory formation after mild COVID-19. Study as a whole: The TCR clusters were mostly specific to one donor. Overall study results and limits: From day 15 to 85, contracting clones were balanced between CD4 and CD8, whereas later expanders leaned toward CD4+.

TCRdb reprocessed the 5' RACE reads via MiXCR and lists one record per CDR3 protein. This table has 200,000 to 300,000 distinct CDR3 sequences, approximately 16% appearing once. In regard to this clonotype: The antigen is unknown.

The CDR3 loop spans 15 amino acids. V shed 3 bases and J 6 bases; nucleotides not matched to a gene: 7. CDR1 and CDR2 (germline): SQVTM, ANQGSEA. The sequenced sample was PBMCs or a T cell subset sorted from them (not recorded which). The V gene is TRBV29-1, the J gene TRBJ2-1; 11 nucleotides match TRBD2. This clonotype was sampled from a man between 18 and 35 years old who had mild COVID-19 (a few samples of this study predate the infection). Cell type and time point are not known. DNA of the CDR3: TGCAGCGTTGATAGCGGGGGGGCCTCTTTCAATGAGCAGTTCTTC. Residues: CSVDSGGASFNEQFF.